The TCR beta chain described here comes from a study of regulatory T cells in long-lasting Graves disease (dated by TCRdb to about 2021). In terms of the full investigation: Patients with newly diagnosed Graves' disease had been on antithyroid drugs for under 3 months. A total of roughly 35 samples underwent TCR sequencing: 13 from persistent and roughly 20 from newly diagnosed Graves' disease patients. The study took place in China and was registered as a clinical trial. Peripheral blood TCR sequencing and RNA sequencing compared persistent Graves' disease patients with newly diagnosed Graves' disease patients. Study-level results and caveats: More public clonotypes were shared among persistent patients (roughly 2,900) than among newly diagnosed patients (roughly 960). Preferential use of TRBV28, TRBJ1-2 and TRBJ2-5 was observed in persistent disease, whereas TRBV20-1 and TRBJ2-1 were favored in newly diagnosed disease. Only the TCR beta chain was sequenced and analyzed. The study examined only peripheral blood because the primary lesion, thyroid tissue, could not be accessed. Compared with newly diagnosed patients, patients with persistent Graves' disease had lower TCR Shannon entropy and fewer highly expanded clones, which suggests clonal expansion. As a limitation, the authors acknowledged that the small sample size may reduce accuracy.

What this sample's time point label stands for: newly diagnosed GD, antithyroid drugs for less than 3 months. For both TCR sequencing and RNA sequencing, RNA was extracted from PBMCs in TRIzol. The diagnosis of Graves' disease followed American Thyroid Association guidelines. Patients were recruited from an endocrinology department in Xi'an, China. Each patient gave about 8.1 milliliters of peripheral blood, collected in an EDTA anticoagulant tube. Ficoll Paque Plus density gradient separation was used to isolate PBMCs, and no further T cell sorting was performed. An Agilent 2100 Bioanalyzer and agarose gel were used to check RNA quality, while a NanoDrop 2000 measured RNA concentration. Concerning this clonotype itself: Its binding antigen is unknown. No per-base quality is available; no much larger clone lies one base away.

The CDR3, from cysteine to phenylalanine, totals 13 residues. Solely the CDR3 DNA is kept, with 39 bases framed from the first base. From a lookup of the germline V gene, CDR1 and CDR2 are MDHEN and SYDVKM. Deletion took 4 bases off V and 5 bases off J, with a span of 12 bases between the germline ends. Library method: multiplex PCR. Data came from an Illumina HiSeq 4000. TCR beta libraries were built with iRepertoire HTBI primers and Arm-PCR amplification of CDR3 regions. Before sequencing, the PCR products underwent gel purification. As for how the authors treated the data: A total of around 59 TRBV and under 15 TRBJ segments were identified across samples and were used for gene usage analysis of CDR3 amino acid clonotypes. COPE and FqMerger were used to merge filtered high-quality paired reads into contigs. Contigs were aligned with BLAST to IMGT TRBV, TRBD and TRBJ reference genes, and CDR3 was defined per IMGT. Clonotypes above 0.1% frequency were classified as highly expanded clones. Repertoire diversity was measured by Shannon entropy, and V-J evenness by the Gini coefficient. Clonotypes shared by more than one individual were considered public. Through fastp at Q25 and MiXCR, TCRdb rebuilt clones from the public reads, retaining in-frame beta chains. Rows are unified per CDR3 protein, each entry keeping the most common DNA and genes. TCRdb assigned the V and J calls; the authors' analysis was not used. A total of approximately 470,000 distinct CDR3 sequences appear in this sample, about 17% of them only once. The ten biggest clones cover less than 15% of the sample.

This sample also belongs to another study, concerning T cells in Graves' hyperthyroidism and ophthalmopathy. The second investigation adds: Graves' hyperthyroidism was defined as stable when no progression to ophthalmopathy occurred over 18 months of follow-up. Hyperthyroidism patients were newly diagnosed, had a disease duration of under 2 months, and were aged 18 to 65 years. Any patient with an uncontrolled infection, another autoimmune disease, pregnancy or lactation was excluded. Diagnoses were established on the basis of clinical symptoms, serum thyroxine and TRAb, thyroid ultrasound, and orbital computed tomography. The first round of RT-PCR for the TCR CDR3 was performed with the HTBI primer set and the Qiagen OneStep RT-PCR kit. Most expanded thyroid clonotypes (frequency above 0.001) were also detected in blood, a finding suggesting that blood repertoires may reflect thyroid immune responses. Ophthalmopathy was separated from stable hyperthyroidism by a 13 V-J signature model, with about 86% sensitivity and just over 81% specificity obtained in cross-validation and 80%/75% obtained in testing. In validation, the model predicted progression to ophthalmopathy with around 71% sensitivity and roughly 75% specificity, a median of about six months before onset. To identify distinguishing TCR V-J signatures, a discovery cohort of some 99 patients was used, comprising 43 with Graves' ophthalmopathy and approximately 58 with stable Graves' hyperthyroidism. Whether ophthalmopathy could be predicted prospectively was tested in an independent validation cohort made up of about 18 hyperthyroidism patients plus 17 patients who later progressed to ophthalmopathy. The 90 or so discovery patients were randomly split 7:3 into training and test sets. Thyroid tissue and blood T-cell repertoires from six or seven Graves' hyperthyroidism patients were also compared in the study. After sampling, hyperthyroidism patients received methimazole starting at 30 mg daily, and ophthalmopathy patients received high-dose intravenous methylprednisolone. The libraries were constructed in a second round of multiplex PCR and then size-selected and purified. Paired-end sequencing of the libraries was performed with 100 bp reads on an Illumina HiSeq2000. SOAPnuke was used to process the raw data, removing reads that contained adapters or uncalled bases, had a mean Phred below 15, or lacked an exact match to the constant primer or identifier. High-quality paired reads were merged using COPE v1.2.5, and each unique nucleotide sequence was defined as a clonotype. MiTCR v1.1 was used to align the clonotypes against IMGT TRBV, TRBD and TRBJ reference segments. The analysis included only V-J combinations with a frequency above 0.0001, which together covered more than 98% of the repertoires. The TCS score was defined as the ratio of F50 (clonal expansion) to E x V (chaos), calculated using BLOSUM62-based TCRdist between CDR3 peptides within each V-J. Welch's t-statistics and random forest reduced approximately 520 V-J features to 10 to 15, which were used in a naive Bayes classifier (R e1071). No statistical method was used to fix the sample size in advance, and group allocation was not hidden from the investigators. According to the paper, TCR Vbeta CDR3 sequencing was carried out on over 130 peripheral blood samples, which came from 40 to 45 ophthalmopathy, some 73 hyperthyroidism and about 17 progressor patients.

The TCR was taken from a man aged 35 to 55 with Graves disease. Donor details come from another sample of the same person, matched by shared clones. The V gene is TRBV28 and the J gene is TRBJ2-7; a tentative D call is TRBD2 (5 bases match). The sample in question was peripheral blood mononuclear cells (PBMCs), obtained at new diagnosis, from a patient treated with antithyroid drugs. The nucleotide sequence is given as TGTGCCAGCAGTTCCGGGATGGAAAACGAGCAGTACTTC. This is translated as CASSSGMENEQYF.